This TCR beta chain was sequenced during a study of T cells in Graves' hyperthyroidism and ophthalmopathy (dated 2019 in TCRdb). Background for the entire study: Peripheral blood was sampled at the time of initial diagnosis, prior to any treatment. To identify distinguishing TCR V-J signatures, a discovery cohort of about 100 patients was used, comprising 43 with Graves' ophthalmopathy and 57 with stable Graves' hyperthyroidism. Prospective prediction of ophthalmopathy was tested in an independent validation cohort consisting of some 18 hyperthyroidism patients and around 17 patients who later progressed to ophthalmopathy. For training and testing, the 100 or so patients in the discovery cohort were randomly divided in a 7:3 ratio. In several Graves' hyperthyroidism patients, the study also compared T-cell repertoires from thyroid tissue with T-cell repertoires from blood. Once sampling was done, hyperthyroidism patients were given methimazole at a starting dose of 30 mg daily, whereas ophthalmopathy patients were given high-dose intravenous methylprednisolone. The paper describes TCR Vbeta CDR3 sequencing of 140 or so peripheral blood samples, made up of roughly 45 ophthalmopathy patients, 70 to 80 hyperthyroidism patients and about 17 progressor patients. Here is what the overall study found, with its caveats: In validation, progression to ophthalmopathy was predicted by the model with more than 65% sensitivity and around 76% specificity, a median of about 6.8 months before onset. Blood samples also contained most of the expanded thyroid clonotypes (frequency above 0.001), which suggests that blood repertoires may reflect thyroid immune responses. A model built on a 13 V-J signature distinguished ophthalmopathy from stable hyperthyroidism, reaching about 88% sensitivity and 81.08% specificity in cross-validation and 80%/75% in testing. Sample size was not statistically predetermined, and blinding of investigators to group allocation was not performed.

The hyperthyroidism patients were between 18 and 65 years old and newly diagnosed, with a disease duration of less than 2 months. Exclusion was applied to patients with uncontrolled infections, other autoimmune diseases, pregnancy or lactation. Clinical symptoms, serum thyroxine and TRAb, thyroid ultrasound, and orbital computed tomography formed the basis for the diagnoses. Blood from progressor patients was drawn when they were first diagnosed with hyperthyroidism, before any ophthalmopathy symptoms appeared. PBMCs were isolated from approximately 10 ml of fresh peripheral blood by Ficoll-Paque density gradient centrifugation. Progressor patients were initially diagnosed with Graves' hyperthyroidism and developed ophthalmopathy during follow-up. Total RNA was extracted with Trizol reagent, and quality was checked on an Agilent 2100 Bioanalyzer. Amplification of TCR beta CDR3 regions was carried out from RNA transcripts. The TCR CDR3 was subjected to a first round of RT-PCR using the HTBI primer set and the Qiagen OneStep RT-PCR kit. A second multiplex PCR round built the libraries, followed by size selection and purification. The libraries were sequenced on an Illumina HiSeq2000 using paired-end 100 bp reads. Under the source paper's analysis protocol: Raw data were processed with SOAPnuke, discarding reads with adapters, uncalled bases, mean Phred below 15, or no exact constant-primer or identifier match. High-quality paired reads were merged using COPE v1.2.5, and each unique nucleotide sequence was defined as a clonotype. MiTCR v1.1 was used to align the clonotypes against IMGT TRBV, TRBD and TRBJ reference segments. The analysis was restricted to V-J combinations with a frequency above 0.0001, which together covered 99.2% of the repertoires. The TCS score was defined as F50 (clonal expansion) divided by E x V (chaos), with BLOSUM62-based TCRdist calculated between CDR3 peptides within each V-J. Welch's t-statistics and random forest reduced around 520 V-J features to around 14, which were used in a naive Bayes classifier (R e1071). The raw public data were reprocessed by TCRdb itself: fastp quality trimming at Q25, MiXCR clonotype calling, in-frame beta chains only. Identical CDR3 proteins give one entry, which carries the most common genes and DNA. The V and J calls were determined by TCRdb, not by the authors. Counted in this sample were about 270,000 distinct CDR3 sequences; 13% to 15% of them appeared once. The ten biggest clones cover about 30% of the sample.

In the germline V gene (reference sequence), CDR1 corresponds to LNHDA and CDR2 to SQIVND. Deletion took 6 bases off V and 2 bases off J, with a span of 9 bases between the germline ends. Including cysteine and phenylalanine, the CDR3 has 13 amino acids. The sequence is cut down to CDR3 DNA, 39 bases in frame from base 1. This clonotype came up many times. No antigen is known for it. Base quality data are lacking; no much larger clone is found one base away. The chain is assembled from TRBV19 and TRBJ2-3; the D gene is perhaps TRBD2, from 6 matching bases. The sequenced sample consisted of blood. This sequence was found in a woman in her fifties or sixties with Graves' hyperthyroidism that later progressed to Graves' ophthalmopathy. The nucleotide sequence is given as TGTGCCAGTAGAGAGGACTACACAGATACGCAGTATTTT. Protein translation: CASREDYTDTQYF. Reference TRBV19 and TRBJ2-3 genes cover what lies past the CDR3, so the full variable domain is DGGITQSPKYLFRKEGQNVTLSCEQNLNHDAMYWYRQDPGQGLRLIYYSQIVNDFQKGDIAEGYSVSREKKESFPLTVTSAQKNPTAFYLCASREDYTDTQYFGPGTRLTVL.